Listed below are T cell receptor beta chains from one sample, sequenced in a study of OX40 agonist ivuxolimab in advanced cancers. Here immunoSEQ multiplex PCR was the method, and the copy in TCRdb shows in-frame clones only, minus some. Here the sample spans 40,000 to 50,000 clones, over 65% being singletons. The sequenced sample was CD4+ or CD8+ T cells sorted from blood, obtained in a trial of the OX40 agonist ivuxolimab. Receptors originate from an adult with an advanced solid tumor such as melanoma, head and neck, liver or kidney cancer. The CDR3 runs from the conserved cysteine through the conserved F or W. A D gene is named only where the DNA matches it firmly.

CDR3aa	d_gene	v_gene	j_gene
CASSYTAYTEAFF	NA	TRBV6-5	TRBJ1-1
CASSEAGGSNSPLHF	TRBD1	TRBV6-1	TRBJ1-6
CASSQGQEGYNEQFF	TRBD1	TRBV4-1	TRBJ2-1
CASSLKRVRSNSPLHF	NA	TRBV5-1	TRBJ1-6
CAISHRATEAFF	NA	TRBV10-3	TRBJ1-1
CASSYTGAAEAFF	TRBD1	TRBV27	TRBJ1-1
CASSLANAVAGGDEQFF	TRBD2	TRBV5-8	TRBJ2-1
CASSSGLAGGGSYNEQFF	TRBD2	TRBV27	TRBJ2-1
CASSLGGFTEAFF	NA	TRBV27	TRBJ1-1
CATSSPPGQGETQYF	NA	TRBV15	TRBJ2-5
CASSYNEQYF	NA	TRBV11-3	TRBJ2-7
CASRGLGTAYF	TRBD1	TRBV7-9	TRBJ2-5
CASSVSRPGQGGWETQYF	TRBD1	TRBV7-9	TRBJ2-5
CASSLYQGGLLNEQFF	NA	TRBV7-2	TRBJ2-1
CASSMFSAVSNQPQHF	NA	TRBV19	TRBJ1-5
CASSMGATEAFF	NA	TRBV19	TRBJ1-1
CASHRGEGYTEAFF	NA	TRBV6-5	TRBJ1-1
CASSHPGTGLSYEQYF	TRBD1	TRBV14	TRBJ2-7
CASSLDWTGGMGETQYF	TRBD1	TRBV5-1	TRBJ2-5
CASSLGSGGAYEQYF	TRBD2	TRBV6-5	TRBJ2-7
CASSPPGRGTGEKLFF	NA	TRBV28	TRBJ1-4
CSVVATDAEAFF	NA	TRBV29-1	TRBJ1-1
CASSLAAGTGELFF	NA	TRBV5-4	TRBJ2-2
CASSLEAGSMTEAFF	NA	TRBV5-4	TRBJ1-1
CASSLGQGLNTEAFF	TRBD1	TRBV19	TRBJ1-1
CASSILGQGGVRPQHF	NA	TRBV19	TRBJ1-5
CATPPPFQRGAYNEQFF	TRBD2	TRBV7-9	TRBJ2-1
CASSAEIEQYF	NA	TRBV2	TRBJ2-7
CASSSGALKQFF	NA	TRBV27	TRBJ2-1
CASSWRAIPTDTQYF	NA	TRBV19	TRBJ2-3
CASSEAGNTEAFF	NA	TRBV25-1	TRBJ1-1
CASSPGTPVNTGELFF	NA	TRBV2	TRBJ2-2
CASSRGTGETEAFF	TRBD1	TRBV19	TRBJ1-1
CARRGETPHSYEQYF	TRBD2	TRBV23-1	TRBJ2-7
CASSLLDSTDTQYF	NA	TRBV28	TRBJ2-3
CASSLGGVQPQHF	NA	TRBV7-6	TRBJ1-5
CASSLRGGEYEQYF	TRBD1	TRBV13	TRBJ2-7
CASSLEARPFTDTQYF	NA	TRBV11-2	TRBJ2-3
CASSPTAGLEGAEAFF	NA	TRBV4-2	TRBJ1-1
CASTLSDTFGDEQYF	NA	TRBV7-6	TRBJ2-7
CSVVLRQGAGELFF	TRBD1	TRBV29-1	TRBJ2-2
CASSPRLAGGQETQYF	TRBD2	TRBV7-9	TRBJ2-5
CASSPAEGSYGYTF	NA	TRBV6-5	TRBJ1-2
CATETGTLTTGELFF	NA	TRBV28	TRBJ2-2
CASSPGAQDSYEQYF	NA	TRBV18	TRBJ2-7
CASSLVGGLETQYF	NA	TRBV7-2	TRBJ2-5
CASSPGQGALYGYTF	TRBD1	TRBV6-4	TRBJ1-2
CASSERGDQPQHF	NA	TRBV5-1	TRBJ1-5
CASSTGLAGYTDTQYF	TRBD2	TRBV28	TRBJ2-3
CASSEGQGPSYEQYF	TRBD1	TRBV6-1	TRBJ2-7
CASSHESGGGTQYF	NA	TRBV6-6	TRBJ2-5
CASSRYRSTEAFF	NA	TRBV11-3	TRBJ1-1
CASSRLAGGSTDTQYF	TRBD2	TRBV13	TRBJ2-3
CASSLVFGSHNYGYTF	NA	TRBV11-3	TRBJ1-2
CASSWITSDEQFF	NA	TRBV5-4	TRBJ2-1
CASGLGLLEAFF	NA	TRBV12-5	TRBJ1-1
CASRSTGARYEQYF	TRBD1	TRBV28	TRBJ2-7
CASSLAGSSYEQYF	NA	TRBV11-3	TRBJ2-7
CASSLFHGTGVFSGNTIYF	TRBD1	TRBV28	TRBJ1-3
CASSQDRTTGYFGYTF	NA	TRBV4-1	TRBJ1-2